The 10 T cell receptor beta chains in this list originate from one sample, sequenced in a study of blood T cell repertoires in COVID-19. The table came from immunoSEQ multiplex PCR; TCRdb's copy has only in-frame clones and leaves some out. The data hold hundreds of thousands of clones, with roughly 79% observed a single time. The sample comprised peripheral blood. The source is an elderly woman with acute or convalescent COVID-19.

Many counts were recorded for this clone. The CDR3 loop reads CASSPGSGQETQYF. For the CDR3, the DNA is TGTGCCAGCTCACCGGGGTCGGGGCAAGAGACCCAGTACTTC. This chain links TRBV18 with TRBJ2-5; possible D gene TRBD2, 5 bases. Germline V gene sequence: CDR1 KGHSH, CDR2 LQKENI. This CDR3 is built from 14 residues. The germline V and J ends were trimmed by 3 bases and 2 bases, with 10 bases remaining between them. Full variable domain (remainder filled in from reference TRBV18 and TRBJ2-5): NAGVMQNPRHLVRRRGQEARLRCSPMKGHSHVYWYRQLPEEGLKFMVYLQKENIIDESGMPKERFSAEFPKEGPSILRIQQVVRGDSAAYFCASSPGSGQETQYFGPGTRLLVL.

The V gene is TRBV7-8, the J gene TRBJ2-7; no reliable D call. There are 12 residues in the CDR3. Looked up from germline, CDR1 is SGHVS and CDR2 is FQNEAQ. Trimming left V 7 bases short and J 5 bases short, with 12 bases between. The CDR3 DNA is TGTGCCAGCACCAGTACTCGGGACGAGCAGTACTTC. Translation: CASTSTRDEQYF.

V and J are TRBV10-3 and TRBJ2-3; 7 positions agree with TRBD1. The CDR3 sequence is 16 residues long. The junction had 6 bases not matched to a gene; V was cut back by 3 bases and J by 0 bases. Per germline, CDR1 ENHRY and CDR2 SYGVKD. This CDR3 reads CAISEGTGASTDTQYF. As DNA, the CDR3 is TGTGCCATCAGTGAAGGAACAGGGGCTAGCACAGATACGCAGTATTTT.

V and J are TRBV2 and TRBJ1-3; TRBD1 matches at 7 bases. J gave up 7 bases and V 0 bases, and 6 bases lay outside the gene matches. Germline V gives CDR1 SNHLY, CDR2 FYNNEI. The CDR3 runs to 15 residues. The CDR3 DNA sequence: TGTGCCAGCAGTGAAGCTTTTCCAGGGGGGAACACCATATATTTT. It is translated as CASSEAFPGGNTIYF.

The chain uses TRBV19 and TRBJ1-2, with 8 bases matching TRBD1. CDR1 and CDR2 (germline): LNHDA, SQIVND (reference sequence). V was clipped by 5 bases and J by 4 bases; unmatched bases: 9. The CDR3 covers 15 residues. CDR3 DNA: TGTGCCAGTAGTCCCCGGACAGGGAACATCTATGGCTACACCTTC. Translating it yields CASSPRTGNIYGYTF.

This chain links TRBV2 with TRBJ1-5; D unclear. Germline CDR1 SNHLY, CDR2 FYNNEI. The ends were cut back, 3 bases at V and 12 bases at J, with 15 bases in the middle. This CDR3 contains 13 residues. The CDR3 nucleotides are TGTGCCAGCAGTGACGAACGTTGGGCCCACCAGCATTTT. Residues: CASSDERWAHQHF. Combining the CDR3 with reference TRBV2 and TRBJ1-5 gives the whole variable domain EPEVTQTPSHQVTQMGQEVILRCVPISNHLYFYWYRQILGQKVEFLVSFYNNEISEKSEIFDDQFSVERPDGSNFTLKIRSTKLEDSAMYFCASSDERWAHQHFGDGTRLSIL.

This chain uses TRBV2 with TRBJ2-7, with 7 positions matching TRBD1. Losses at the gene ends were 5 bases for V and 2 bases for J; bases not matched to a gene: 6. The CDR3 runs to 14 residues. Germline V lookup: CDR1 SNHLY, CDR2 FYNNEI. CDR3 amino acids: CASSQDRAAYEQYF. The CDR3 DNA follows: TGTGCCAGCAGTCAAGACAGGGCTGCCTACGAGCAGTACTTC.

The CDR3 DNA follows: TGTGCCAGCAGTGGTTATTCTCTCGAGCAGTACTTC. It encodes CASSGYSLEQYF. The chain is built from TRBV2 and TRBJ2-7, with unresolved D. V lost 4 bases and J lost 6, with 10 bases in between. The length of the CDR3 is 12 residues. Per the germline V gene, CDR1 is SNHLY and CDR2 is FYNNEI.

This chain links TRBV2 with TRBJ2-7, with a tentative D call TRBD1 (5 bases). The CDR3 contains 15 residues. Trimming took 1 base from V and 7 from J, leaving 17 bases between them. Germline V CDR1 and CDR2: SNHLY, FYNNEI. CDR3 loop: CASSEDRAGLGEQYF. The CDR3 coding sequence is TGTGCCAGCAGTGAAGATCGGGCAGGGTTGGGGGAGCAGTACTTC. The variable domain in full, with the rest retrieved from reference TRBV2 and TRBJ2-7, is EPEVTQTPSHQVTQMGQEVILRCVPISNHLYFYWYRQILGQKVEFLVSFYNNEISEKSEIFDDQFSVERPDGSNFTLKIRSTKLEDSAMYFCASSEDRAGLGEQYFGPGTRLTVT.

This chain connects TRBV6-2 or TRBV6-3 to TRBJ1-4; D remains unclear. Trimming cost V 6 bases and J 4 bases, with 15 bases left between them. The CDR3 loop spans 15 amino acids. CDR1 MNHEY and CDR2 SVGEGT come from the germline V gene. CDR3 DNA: TGTGCCAGCAGCGAGGCCCTACGGGATAATGAAAAACTGTTTTTT. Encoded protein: CASSEALRDNEKLFF.